This T cell receptor (beta chain) was found in a study of vaccination effects on CD4 cells after COVID-19. Findings and limits, study-wide: Whether induced by infection or by vaccine, clones showed marked clonal contraction late after vaccination.

Antigen-specific CD4+ T cell clonotypes were called by their expansion after viral peptide-pool culture in ViraFEST. CD4+ T cell isolation took place after 10 days of culture. Having tested negative for nucleocapsid antibodies, the vaccine recipients showed no prior SARS-CoV-2 infection. Roughly 2 million PBMC per well were cultured with approximately 9 IU/ml IL-2 and roughly 10 ug/ml peptides. Days 3 and 7 were when half the medium was replaced with IL-2 medium. The CDR3 totals 13 residues. From germline, CDR1 is MNHNY and CDR2 SVGAGI (reference sequence). Trimming took off 0 bases at V and 5 bases at J, with 5 bases between the two ends. Details on this clone: The antigen remains unidentified.

TCRdb keeps only in-frame clones here, not all; method: immunoSEQ multiplex PCR. Among around 45,000 clones, around 77% were seen once, and the ten largest hold under 14%. The V and J genes are TRBV6-6 and TRBJ2-1; D gene unclear. This specimen was CD4+ T cells from PBMCs cultured with SARS-CoV-2 spike peptides, taken before COVID-19 vaccination. This TCR was sampled from a human donor who received a COVID-19 vaccine. DNA for the CDR3: TGTGCCAGCAGTTACTCTCTCGACAATGAGCAGTTCTTC. Translation: CASSYSLDNEQFF.